One sample yielded the 25 T cell receptor beta chains listed below, sequenced in a study of blood T cell repertoires in COVID-19. This table comes from immunoSEQ multiplex PCR, and its TCRdb copy is limited to in-frame clones, with some not included. The sample holds 200,000 to 300,000 clones, approximately 84% seen once. The sample consisted of peripheral blood. These receptor sequences come from a woman of 80 years or more with acute or convalescent COVID-19.

V is TRBV11-3 and J is TRBJ2-5; 10 bases fit TRBD1. J lost 5 bases, V lost 4 bases, and 10 bases had no gene match. Germline V lookup: CDR1 SGHNT, CDR2 YENEEA. The CDR3 consists of 16 residues. The CDR3 sequence is CASSSKPGQGLETQYF. The CDR3 nucleotides read TGTGCCAGCAGCTCTAAGCCGGGACAGGGGTTGGAGACCCAGTACTTC.

The chain combines TRBV27 with TRBJ1-2; D is possibly TRBD1 (6 bases). Trimming took 3 bases from V and 7 from J, leaving 12 bases between them. CDR1 is MNHEY and CDR2 is SMNVEV in the germline V gene (reference sequence). This CDR3 spans 13 amino acids. The chain's CDR3 is CASSLQGIGGYTF. CDR3 nucleotide sequence: TGTGCCAGCAGTTTGCAGGGGATAGGTGGCTACACCTTC.

This clone was seen a single time. The chain is built from TRBV10-3 and TRBJ2-1; D call uncertain. This CDR3 spans 15 amino acids. V was trimmed by 3 bases and J by 0 bases, leaving 9 bases between them. Germline V gene lookup returns CDR1 ENHRY and CDR2 SYGVKD. CDR3 in DNA: TGTGCCATCAGTGATTTCCGCGGCTCCTACAATGAGCAGTTCTTC. Its translation: CAISDFRGSYNEQFF.

V gene TRBV6-5 combines with J gene TRBJ1-2, with 9 positions matching TRBD1. The CDR3 consists of 13 residues. CDR1 MNHEY and CDR2 SVGAGI come from the germline V gene. V was pared by 6 bases and J by 6 bases, with 5 bases of the junction left unmatched. The CDR3 here is CASRRQGGDGYTF. The CDR3 DNA is TGTGCCAGCAGGAGACAGGGGGGGGATGGCTACACCTTC.

V and J are TRBV29-1 and TRBJ2-1; TRBD2 is a possible D gene (6 bases). V lost 3 bases and J 2 bases, leaving 11 bases between the germline ends. The germline V gene has CDR1 SQVTM and CDR2 ANQGSEA. The CDR3 sequence is 14 residues long. The CDR3 loop reads CSVEAGKAYNEQFF. For the CDR3, the DNA is TGCAGCGTTGAGGCGGGGAAGGCCTACAATGAGCAGTTCTTC.

This chain connects TRBV6-5 to TRBJ2-5; 11 bases agree with TRBD2. Germline V lookup: CDR1 MNHEY, CDR2 SVGAGI. The V and J ends lost 6 bases and 12 bases, in that order; junction bases with no gene match: 6. The CDR3 loop spans 12 amino acids. CDR3 sequence: CASRAGTSGEYF. In nucleotides, the CDR3 is TGTGCCAGCAGGGCCGGGACTAGCGGAGAGTACTTC.

On this clone: An end of the junction differs from the germline gene, which may be a read error. This chain uses TRBV5-5 with TRBJ1-1, with 7 bases lining up with TRBD1. Germline loops: CDR1 SGHKS, CDR2 YYEKEE (reference sequence). This CDR3 is 16 amino acids long. Written as DNA, the CDR3 is TGTGCCAGCAGCTCCTACAGACAGGGTCGGAGTACTGAAGTTTTCTTT. This gives the protein CASSSYRQGRSTEVFF.

This sequence joins TRBV7-9 and TRBJ2-5; possibly TRBD2 for D (7 bases). This CDR3 has 14 amino acids. V gave up 7 bases and J gave up 4 bases, with 16 bases separating them. CDR1 and CDR2 (germline): SEHNR, FQNEAQ (reference sequence). This CDR3 reads CASIPVGGGETQYF. The CDR3 DNA follows: TGTGCCAGCATCCCAGTAGGGGGGGGAGAGACCCAGTACTTC.

The rearrangement joins TRBV29-1 to TRBJ1-2; no firm D call. Germline V lookup: CDR1 SQVTM, CDR2 ANQGSEA. V shed 1 base and J shed 4 bases, with 4 bases lying between them. CDR3 size: 11 residues. The CDR3 bases are TGCAGCGTTGAAGTAGCCTATGGCTACACCTTC. Encoded protein: CSVEVAYGYTF. The complete variable domain, with remaining parts taken from reference TRBV29-1 and TRBJ1-2, reads SAVISQKPSRDICQRGTSLTIQCQVDSQVTMMFWYRQQPGQSLTLIATANQGSEATYESGFVIDKFPISRPNLTFSTLTVSNMSPEDSSIYLCSVEVAYGYTFGSGTRLTVV.

The rearrangement links TRBV7-3 to TRBJ2-3, with 8 bases matching TRBD2. The CDR3 length is 16 residues. Germline CDR1 and CDR2: SGHTA and FQGTGA. V shed 2 bases and J 0 bases; nucleotides not matched to a gene: 4. The CDR3 here is CASSLWGLGSTDTQYF. In nucleotides, the CDR3 is TGTGCCAGCAGCTTATGGGGACTAGGAAGCACAGATACGCAGTATTTT.

V is TRBV3-1 (or the pseudogene TRBV3-2) and J is TRBJ1-2; no firm D call. Germline CDR1 and CDR2: LGHDT and YNNKEL (reference sequence). Trimming stripped 1 base from V and 8 bases from J, with 11 bases between. The CDR3 totals 13 residues. The CDR3 sequence: CASSQGYRSGYTF. CDR3 sequence (DNA): TGTGCCAGCAGCCAAGGTTACAGATCAGGCTACACCTTC.

The chain joins TRBV19 to TRBJ2-3; D not resolved. V was trimmed by 3 bases and J by 9 bases, leaving 10 bases between them. This CDR3 contains 12 residues. CDR1 and CDR2 (germline): LNHDA, SQIVND (reference sequence). The DNA of the CDR3 is TGTGCCAGTAGTATCGGTGTTAGCACGCAGTATTTT. This sequence encodes CASSIGVSTQYF.

This clone was found a few times. V and J are TRBV2 and TRBJ1-2; 7 bases are shared with TRBD1. Trimming took 5 bases from V and 5 from J; bases not matched to a gene: 8. Looked up from germline, CDR1 is SNHLY and CDR2 is FYNNEI. The CDR3 spans 14 residues. CDR3 protein: CASSTGTASYGYTF. CDR3 nucleotides: TGTGCCAGCAGTACCGGGACAGCGTCATATGGCTACACCTTC.

In this sample, this clone turned up once. The rearrangement links TRBV14 to TRBJ2-1; 8 positions match TRBD2. J lost 5 bases, V lost 0 bases, and 15 bases had no gene match. In germline, CDR1 is SGHDN, CDR2 FVKESK. This CDR3 comprises 19 residues. This CDR3 reads CASSQEWGSLAGGNNEQFF. The DNA for the CDR3 is TGTGCCAGCAGCCAAGAGTGGGGCAGCCTAGCGGGTGGGAACAATGAGCAGTTCTTC.

The rearrangement uses TRBV4-2 and TRBJ2-2; TRBD2 agrees at 8 bases. The CDR3 runs 21 residues. Germline V gene lookup returns CDR1 LGHNA and CDR2 YNFKEQ. The V segment lost 0 bases and the J segment 0 bases; nucleotides outside the gene matches: 15. CDR3 coding DNA: TGTGCCAGCAGCCAAGAACCCCCCCTTGGGTATAGCGGGGCGAACACCGGGGAGCTGTTTTTT. Residues: CASSQEPPLGYSGANTGELFF.

Of note for this clone: The same CDR3 is also encoded by other DNA sequences in this sample. The chain uses TRBV3-1 (or the pseudogene TRBV3-2) and TRBJ1-1; a possible D gene is TRBD1 (6 bases). CDR3 size: 13 residues. Trimming stripped 1 base from V and 5 bases from J, with 8 bases between. Germline lookup yields CDR1 LGHDT and CDR2 YNNKEL (reference sequence). The CDR3 here is CASSQGGGTEAFF. The CDR3 DNA sequence: TGTGCCAGCAGCCAAGGAGGGGGAACTGAAGCTTTCTTT.

The chain is built from TRBV6-5 and TRBJ1-3; D gene unclear. Germline V gene lookup returns CDR1 MNHEY and CDR2 SVGAGI. The V end was cut by 4 bases, the J end by 0 bases, with 7 bases between. The CDR3 length is 14 residues. CDR3 nucleotide sequence: TGTGCCAGCAGTTGGGCTATCTCTGGAAACACCATATATTTT. Translation: CASSWAISGNTIYF.

The chain combines TRBV9 with TRBJ2-7; 7 bases line up with TRBD2. From germline, CDR1 is SGDLS and CDR2 YYNGEE. This CDR3 has 16 residues. V gave up 0 bases and J gave up 2 bases; unmatched junction bases: 8. Here the CDR3 DNA reads TGTGCCAGCAGCGTAGCTCCAGCGGGAAGAACCTACGAGCAGTACTTC. The encoded protein is CASSVAPAGRTYEQYF.

V is TRBV7-9 and J is TRBJ2-7; 14 bases are a match to TRBD2. CDR1 and CDR2 (germline): SEHNR, FQNEAQ (reference sequence). The V gene end was trimmed by 3 bases and the J gene end by 5 bases; junction bases not matched to a gene: 15. The CDR3 contains 19 residues. Written as DNA, the CDR3 is TGTGCCAGCAGCTTTAGCGCCGGGACTAGCGGGAGTCGGCCCCACGAGCAGTACTTC. It specifies CASSFSAGTSGSRPHEQYF.

The chain is built from TRBV10-3 and TRBJ1-5, with D possibly being TRBD1 (5 bases). The CDR3 consists of 12 residues. Trimming cost V 6 bases and J 7 bases, with 10 bases left between them. Germline V gene sequence: CDR1 ENHRY, CDR2 SYGVKD. The CDR3 nucleotides are TGTGCCATCAGCCCGGCAGGGCAGCCCCAGCATTTT. Encoded protein: CAISPAGQPQHF.

The V call is TRBV3-1 (or the pseudogene TRBV3-2), the J call TRBJ2-7, with 7 bases fitting TRBD2. The V gene's germline CDR1 is LGHDT and CDR2 YNNKEL (reference sequence). With V trimmed by 1 base and J by 6 bases, 9 bases remained unmatched. The CDR3 is 15 residues long. This CDR3 reads CASSQGLAAAVEQYF. The CDR3, as DNA: TGTGCCAGCAGCCAAGGGCTAGCGGCTGCGGTCGAGCAGTACTTC.

The rearrangement joins TRBV11-2 to TRBJ2-2; tentative D call: TRBD1 (6 bases). Germline CDR1 reads SGHAT; CDR2 reads FQNNGV. Between the trimmed V and J ends, which lost 5 bases and 9 bases, there was a span of 10 bases. This CDR3 is 12 amino acids long. The CDR3 DNA is TGTGCCAGCAGCGTCCAGGGGAGGGAGCTGTTTTTT. Protein product: CASSVQGRELFF.

The V and J genes are TRBV5-1 and TRBJ2-5; TRBD2 matches 9 bases. Germline V gene data show CDR1 as SGHRS and CDR2 as YFSETQ. V gave up 3 bases and J gave up 2 bases; unmatched junction bases: 11. This CDR3 spans 17 amino acids. DNA for the CDR3: TGCGCCAGCAGCTGGGGACTAGCCGTTAGTAGTCAAGAGACCCAGTACTTC. Its translation is CASSWGLAVSSQETQYF.

This clone was recorded a few times. The rearrangement joins TRBV5-1 to TRBJ2-1; 11 positions agree with TRBD2. After removal of 4 bases from V and 8 bases from J, the junction contained 5 bases not matched to a gene. Germline CDR1 is SGHRS and CDR2 is YFSETQ. The CDR3 runs 14 residues. The CDR3 nucleotides read TGCGCCAGCAGCCCCACTAGCGGGAGCTATGAGCAGTTCTTC. It specifies CASSPTSGSYEQFF.

The chain couples TRBV12-3 or TRBV12-4 to TRBJ1-5; a possible D gene is TRBD1 (6 bases). The CDR3 is 13 amino acids. V was trimmed by 7 bases and J by 7 bases, leaving 14 bases between them. This CDR3 reads CASNIRGGQPQHF. The CDR3, as DNA: TGTGCCAGCAACATCAGGGGTGGGCAGCCCCAGCATTTT.